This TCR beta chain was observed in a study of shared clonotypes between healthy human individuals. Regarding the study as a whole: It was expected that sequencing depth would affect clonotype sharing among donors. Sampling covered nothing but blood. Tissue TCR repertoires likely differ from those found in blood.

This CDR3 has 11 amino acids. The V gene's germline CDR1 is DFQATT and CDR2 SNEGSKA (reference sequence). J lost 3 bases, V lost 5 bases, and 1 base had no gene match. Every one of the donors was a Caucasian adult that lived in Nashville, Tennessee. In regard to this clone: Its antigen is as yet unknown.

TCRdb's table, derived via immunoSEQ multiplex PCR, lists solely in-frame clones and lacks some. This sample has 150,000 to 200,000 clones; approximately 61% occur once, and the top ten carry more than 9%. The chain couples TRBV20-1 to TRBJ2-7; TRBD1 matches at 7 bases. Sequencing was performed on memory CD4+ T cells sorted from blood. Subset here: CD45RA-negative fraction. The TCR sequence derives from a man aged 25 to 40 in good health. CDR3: CSADRVYEQYF. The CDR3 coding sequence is TGCAGTGCTGACAGGGTCTACGAGCAGTACTTC.